A single sample gave rise to the 20 T cell receptor beta chains below, sequenced in a study of CD8 T cells in ankylosing spondylitis. Regarding the study as a whole: About 8 highly homologous variants made up a TCR beta motif, and this motif appeared characteristic of ankylosing spondylitis blood.

The antigens for these receptors are not known. TCRdb redid the calling of the 5' RACE reads with MiXCR, one entry per CDR3 protein. The data hold more than 500,000 distinct CDR3 sequences, with roughly 5.3% observed a single time. Sequencing was done on a sample of blood, either unsorted or a sorted T cell fraction (not recorded which). These TCRs come from a male donor with ankylosing spondylitis.

V usage is TRBV14 and J usage is TRBJ2-2; no reliable D call. The CDR3 sequence is 13 residues long. With 5 bases removed from V and 3 bases from J, the gap between germline ends came to 7 bases. Germline V CDR1 and CDR2: SGHDN, FVKESK. CDR3 sequence: CASSTVHTGELFF. The DNA of the CDR3 is TGTGCCAGCAGCACCGTTCACACCGGGGAGCTGTTTTTT.

This clonotype was recorded many times. The chain is built from TRBV7-2 and TRBJ1-5; tentative D call: TRBD1 (5 bases). Trimming removed 0 bases from V and 0 bases from J, with 9 bases in between. This CDR3 contains 16 residues. The V gene's germline CDR1 is SGHTA and CDR2 FQGNSA. CDR3 nucleotide sequence: TGTGCCAGCAGCTTAGCGTCAGGGAATAGCAATCAGCCCCAGCATTTT. This encodes CASSLASGNSNQPQHF.

At least ten counts were recorded for this clonotype. This chain connects TRBV5-1 to TRBJ2-5, with D tentatively TRBD1 (6 bases). V gave up 0 bases and J gave up 4 bases, with 13 bases separating them. The germline gives CDR1 SGHRS, CDR2 YFSETQ. This CDR3 is 15 amino acids long. CDR3: CASSLGASRGETQYF. The CDR3 nucleotides read TGCGCCAGCAGCTTGGGGGCTAGCAGGGGAGAGACCCAGTACTTC.

This clonotype was seen ten or more times. The rearrangement uses TRBV20-1 and TRBJ1-5, with D uncertain. Germline V lookup: CDR1 DFQATT, CDR2 SNEGSKA (reference sequence). Trimming cost V 0 bases and J 6 bases, with 12 bases left between them. The CDR3 runs 14 residues. The CDR3 DNA follows: TGCAGTGCTAGAGATTGGAGGTTGGCTCAGCCCCAGCATTTT. Encoded protein: CSARDWRLAQPQHF.

This clonotype was seen many times. The chain links TRBV20-1 to TRBJ2-2; D possibly uses TRBD1 or TRBD2 (5 bases each). Trimming took off 1 base at V and 5 bases at J, with 11 bases between the two ends. The CDR3 is made up of 14 amino acids. Germline V gene data show CDR1 as DFQATT and CDR2 as SNEGSKA (reference sequence). Here the CDR3 DNA reads TGCAGTGCTAGAGGCGGCAGGGAGACCGGGGAGCTGTTTTTT. Protein sequence: CSARGGRETGELFF.

This clonotype was seen many times. The chain recombines TRBV29-1 with TRBJ2-4; 7 bases match TRBD1. V lost 6 bases, J lost 0 bases, and 14 bases stayed unmatched. Germline CDR1 SQVTM, CDR2 ANQGSEA. The length of the CDR3 is 17 residues. For the CDR3, the DNA is TGCAGCGTGCTGGGGGATCGGGACAGACTAGCCAAAAACATTCAGTACTTC. Translated: CSVLGDRDRLAKNIQYF. The entire variable domain, with the rest obtained from reference TRBV29-1 and TRBJ2-4, is as follows: SAVISQKPSRDICQRGTSLTIQCQVDSQVTMMFWYRQQPGQSLTLIATANQGSEATYESGFVIDKFPISRPNLTFSTLTVSNMSPEDSSIYLCSVLGDRDRLAKNIQYFGAGTRLSVL.

This clonotype was counted between two and nine times. The chain's CDR3 is CASSPSVVGTTEAFF. CDR3 sequence (DNA): TGTGCCAGCTCACCATCCGTAGTCGGTACCACTGAAGCTTTCTTT. The chain joins TRBV18 to TRBJ1-1, with D hard to call. V was clipped by 2 bases and J by 4 bases, with 14 bases between them. This CDR3 has 15 residues. Germline-derived CDR1 and CDR2 are KGHSH and LQKENI.

In its sample, this clonotype was seen a few times. The chain couples TRBV6-2 or TRBV6-3 to TRBJ2-1; the match to TRBD2 covers 15 bases. With V trimmed by 8 bases and J by 5 bases, 7 bases remained unmatched. The CDR3 totals 16 residues. CDR1 MNHEY and CDR2 SVGEGT come from the germline V gene. CDR3 loop: CASGSGLAGGHNEQFF. Written as DNA, the CDR3 is TGTGCCAGCGGCTCGGGACTAGCGGGAGGACACAATGAGCAGTTCTTC.

At least ten counts were recorded for this clonotype. The V and J genes are TRBV5-1 and TRBJ1-1; D gene unclear. The CDR3 length is 16 residues. V shed 0 bases and J shed 2 bases, with 14 bases lying between them. Germline V gene lookup returns CDR1 SGHRS and CDR2 YFSETQ. The CDR3: CASSLDPLGSNTEAFF. The CDR3 coding sequence is TGCGCCAGCAGCTTGGACCCGTTGGGGTCTAACACTGAAGCTTTCTTT. Using reference TRBV5-1 and TRBJ1-1 for the parts outside the CDR3, the full variable domain is KAGVTQTPRYLIKTRGQQVTLSCSPISGHRSVSWYQQTPGQGLQFLFEYFSETQRNKGNFPGRFSGRQFSNSRSEMNVSTLELGDSALYLCASSLDPLGSNTEAFFGQGTRLTVV.

This clonotype was recorded at least ten times. The chain uses TRBV7-6 and TRBJ1-2; 7 bases are shared with TRBD1. J lost 7 bases, V lost 2 bases, and 4 bases had no gene match. Germline lookup yields CDR1 SGHVS and CDR2 FNYEAQ. CDR3 length: 13 amino acids. The CDR3 reads CASSLSGTAGYTF. In DNA, the CDR3 is TGTGCCAGCAGCTTAAGTGGGACAGCTGGCTACACCTTC.

This clonotype was counted ten times or more. DNA of the CDR3: TGTGCCAGCAGCTTACGACCTGGGACAGGGGGCCTAGAGTATTTT. Protein product: CASSLRPGTGGLEYF. The V and J genes are TRBV7-2 and TRBJ1-3; 12 nucleotides match TRBD1. This CDR3 region has 15 residues. Germline V CDR1 and CDR2: SGHTA, FQGNSA. The junction had 12 bases not matched to a gene; V was cut back by 2 bases and J by 16 bases.

This clonotype was seen many times. The gene calls are TRBV15 and TRBJ2-5; D gene uncertain. V shed 4 bases and J shed 5 bases, with 8 bases lying between them. CDR3 size: 12 residues. Per the germline V gene, CDR1 is LNHNV and CDR2 is YYDKDF (reference sequence). The CDR3 protein is CATSNGYETQYF. CDR3 DNA: TGTGCCACCAGCAACGGGTACGAGACCCAGTACTTC.

The table lists this clonotype with many counts. The gene calls are TRBV6-5 and TRBJ2-7; D unresolved. This CDR3 has 14 residues. Germline V CDR1 and CDR2: MNHEY, SVGAGI. Trimming took 0 bases from V and 6 from J, leaving 12 bases between them. The CDR3 sequence: CASSYSNWGSEQYF. As DNA, the CDR3 is TGTGCCAGCAGTTACTCGAACTGGGGTTCCGAGCAGTACTTC.

This clonotype has ten or more counts. V is TRBV5-1 and J is TRBJ1-2; a possible D gene is TRBD1 (5 bases). Germline CDR1 and CDR2: SGHRS and YFSETQ. The CDR3 sequence is 14 residues long. The V gene lost 1 base and the J gene lost 2 bases, with 9 bases spanning the gap. In DNA form, the CDR3 reads TGCGCCAGCAGCTTGTGGGACCCCAACTATGGCTACACCTTC. This gives the protein CASSLWDPNYGYTF.

This clonotype occurred many times. The V call is TRBV7-2, the J call TRBJ2-7; 9 bases are a match to TRBD1. CDR1 is SGHTA and CDR2 is FQGNSA in the germline V gene. CDR3 length: 16 residues. V dropped 5 bases and J dropped 3; count of bases not matched to a gene: 11. The CDR3 is CASSLRSGTGNYEQYF. In nucleotides, the CDR3 is TGTGCCAGCAGCCTCCGGTCCGGGACAGGGAACTACGAGCAGTACTTC. Filled out from reference TRBV7-2 and TRBJ2-7, the complete variable domain reads GAGVSQSPSNKVTEKGKDVELRCDPISGHTALYWYRQSLGQGLEFLIYFQGNSAPDKSGLPSDRFSAERTGGSVSTLTIQRTQQEDSAVYLCASSLRSGTGNYEQYFGPGTRLTVT.

The table lists this clonotype with many counts. J is TRBJ2-1 and V is TRBV24-1; TRBD2 matches at 7 bases. In germline, CDR1 is KGHDR, CDR2 SFDVKD. This CDR3 region has 16 residues. After removal of 5 bases from V and 0 bases from J, the junction contained 6 bases not matched to a gene. The CDR3 nucleotides read TGTGCCACCAGTGGCGAAGCGGGAAGCTCCTACAATGAGCAGTTCTTC. Protein sequence: CATSGEAGSSYNEQFF.

In its sample, this clonotype was seen many times. The chain recombines TRBV20-1 with TRBJ1-2; weak D call: TRBD1 (5 bases). The CDR3 spans 12 residues. The germline V gene encodes CDR1 DFQATT and CDR2 SNEGSKA (reference sequence). CDR3 in amino acids: CSAGSSRGGYTF. The CDR3 DNA reads TGCAGCGCCGGGAGTTCTAGGGGTGGCTACACCTTC.

The table lists this clonotype with many counts. The CDR3 DNA sequence: TGTGCCAGCAGACCTACTTGGGGAGCCAAAAACATTCAGTACTTC. This translates into CASRPTWGAKNIQYF. The chain combines TRBV3-1 with TRBJ2-4; D not certain. CDR1 and CDR2 (germline): LGHDT, YNNKEL (reference sequence). The CDR3 loop spans 15 amino acids. V lost 6 bases and J lost 0, with 12 bases in between.

This clonotype was picked up many times. The V and J genes are TRBV20-1 and TRBJ2-4; 9 bases are shared with TRBD1. The CDR3 has 13 amino acids. Germline V CDR1 and CDR2: DFQATT, SNEGSKA (reference sequence). Trimming cost V 6 bases and J 13 bases; bases outside gene matches: 13. CDR3 in amino acids: CSARTGGATIQYF. The CDR3 nucleotides are TGCAGTGCCAGAACAGGGGGCGCAACCATCCAGTACTTC.

This clonotype was seen ten or more times. The rearrangement links TRBV5-1 to TRBJ2-7, with D uncertain. The germline V gene encodes CDR1 SGHRS and CDR2 YFSETQ. V dropped 4 bases and J dropped 3 bases, with 5 bases sitting between them. The CDR3 runs 11 residues. The chain's CDR3 is CASSQNYEQYF. The CDR3 DNA sequence: TGCGCCAGCAGCCAAAACTACGAGCAGTACTTC.